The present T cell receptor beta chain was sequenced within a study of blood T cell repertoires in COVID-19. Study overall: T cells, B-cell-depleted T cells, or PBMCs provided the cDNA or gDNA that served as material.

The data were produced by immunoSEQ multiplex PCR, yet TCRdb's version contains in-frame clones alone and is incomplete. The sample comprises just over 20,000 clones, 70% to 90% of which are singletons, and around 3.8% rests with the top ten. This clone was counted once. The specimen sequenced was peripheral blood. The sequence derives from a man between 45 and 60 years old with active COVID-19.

CDR3 bases: TGTGCCAGCAGCTTAGAGCAGGGAGGGACCCAGTACTTC. Its translation is CASSLEQGGTQYF. The chain links TRBV7-2 to TRBJ2-5; a possible D gene is TRBD2 (6 bases). The V end was cut by 1 base, the J end by 7 bases, with 10 bases between. Germline CDR1 and CDR2: SGHTA and FQGNSA. The CDR3 length is 13 residues.